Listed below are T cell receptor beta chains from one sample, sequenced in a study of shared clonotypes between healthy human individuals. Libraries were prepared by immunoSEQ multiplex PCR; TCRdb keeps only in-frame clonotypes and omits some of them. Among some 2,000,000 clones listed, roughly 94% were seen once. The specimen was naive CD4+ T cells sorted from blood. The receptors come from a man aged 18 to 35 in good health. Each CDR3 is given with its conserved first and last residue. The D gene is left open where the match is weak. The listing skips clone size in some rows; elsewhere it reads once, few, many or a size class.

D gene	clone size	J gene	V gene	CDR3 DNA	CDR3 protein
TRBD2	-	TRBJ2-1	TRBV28	TGTGCCAGCAGTTCAACCCGTCGGACTAGCGGGGGGGCGAAGGAGCAGTTCTTC	CASSSTRRTSGGAKEQFF
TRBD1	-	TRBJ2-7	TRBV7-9	TGTGCCAGCAGCCAGGCCGGGACAGGCGGCGAGCAGTACTTC	CASSQAGTGGEQYF
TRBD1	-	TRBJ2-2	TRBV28	TGTGCCAGCAGTAAGAGGACAGGTAACACCGGGGAGCTGTTTTTT	CASSKRTGNTGELFF
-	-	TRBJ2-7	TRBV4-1	TGCGCCAGCAGCCAAGTCCCTGGGGCAGGGGCCTACGAGCAGTACTTC	CASSQVPGAGAYEQYF
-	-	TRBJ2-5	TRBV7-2	TGTGCCAGCCGCTATATTGCATGGCAAGAGACCCAGTACTTC	CASRYIAWQETQYF
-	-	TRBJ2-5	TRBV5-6	TGTGCCAGCAGCCCAGCCCTAGATGGGAAGACCCAGTACTTC	CASSPALDGKTQYF
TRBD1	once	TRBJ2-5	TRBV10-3	TGTGCCACGCGGACAGGGTCGGAAGAGACCCAGTACTTC	CATRTGSEETQYF
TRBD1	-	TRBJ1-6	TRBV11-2	TGTGCCAGCAGCTTAGCGACAGGGAACTCACCCCTCCACTTT	CASSLATGNSPLHF
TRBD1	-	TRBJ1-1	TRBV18	TGTGCCAGCTCACCAGGGGAGGGGGCAGCTGAAGCTTTCTTT	CASSPGEGAAEAFF
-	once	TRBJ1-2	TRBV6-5	TGTGCCAGCAGTACCGGTGGGGCCCTGGGCTATGGCTACACCTTC	CASSTGGALGYGYTF
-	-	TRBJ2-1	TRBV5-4	TGTGCCAGCAGTTCTGACCCGTGGGGGATCTCCTACAATGAGCAGTTCTTC	CASSSDPWGISYNEQFF
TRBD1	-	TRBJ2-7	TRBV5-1	TGCGCCAGCAGCCCAACAGGGGGCCTCTCCTACGAGCAGTACTTC	CASSPTGGLSYEQYF
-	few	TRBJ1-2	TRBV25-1	TGTGCCAGCAGTGCACAGGGAAATGGCTACACCTTC	CASSAQGNGYTF
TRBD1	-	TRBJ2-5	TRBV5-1	TGCGCCAGCATCCGGACAGGGGGAGAGACCCAGTACTTC	CASIRTGGETQYF
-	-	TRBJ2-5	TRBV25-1	TGTGCCAGCAGTGCAGGACCTGCAGAGACCCAGTACTTC	CASSAGPAETQYF
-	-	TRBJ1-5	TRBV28	TGTGCCAGCAGTCTCACATCTTATAGCAATCAGCCCCAGCATTTT	CASSLTSYSNQPQHF
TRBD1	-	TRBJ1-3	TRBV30	TGTGCCTGGAGGCTGGGGACAGCTGGAAACACCATATATTTT	CAWRLGTAGNTIYF
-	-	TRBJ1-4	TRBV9	TGTGCCAGCAGCGTAGCGGGCAGCACAGAAAAACTGTTTTTT	CASSVAGSTEKLFF
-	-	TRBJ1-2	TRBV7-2	TGTGCCAGCAGCCCATGGAGGGCGCGCGACTATGGCTACACCTTC	CASSPWRARDYGYTF
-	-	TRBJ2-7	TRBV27	TGTGCCAGCAGTTTAGGAGGGGGGACCTACGAGCAGTACTTC	CASSLGGGTYEQYF
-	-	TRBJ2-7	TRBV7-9	TGTGCCAGCGGCTACTTTGATGTGCAGTACTTC	CASGYFDVQYF
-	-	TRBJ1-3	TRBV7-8	TGTGCCAGCAGCTTATACGAGGGCAACCTAGGAAACACCATATATTTT	CASSLYEGNLGNTIYF
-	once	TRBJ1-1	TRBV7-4	TGTGCCAGCAGCTTCGTCCAGGGGAACACTGAAGCTTTCTTT	CASSFVQGNTEAFF
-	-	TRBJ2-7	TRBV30	TGTGCCTGGTCTTCTCAGGGGTCCTACAAGCAGTACTTC	CAWSSQGSYKQYF
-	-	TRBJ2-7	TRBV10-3	TGTGCCATCCAAACACCTCCTACCTACGAGCAGTACTTC	CAIQTPPTYEQYF
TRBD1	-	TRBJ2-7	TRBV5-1	TGCGCCAGCAGATTCGACAGGGCCTACGAGCAGTACTTC	CASRFDRAYEQYF
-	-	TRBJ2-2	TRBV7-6	TGTGCCAGCCGGGGGGCTAGCGGGGAGCTGTTTTTT	CASRGASGELFF
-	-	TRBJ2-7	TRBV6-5	TGTGCCAGCAGTAGGCAGCCCTCCTCCTACGAGCAGTACTTC	CASSRQPSSYEQYF
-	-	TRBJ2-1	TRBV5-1	TGCGCCAGCAGCTTGGCCGGGAGCGCGGGGAATGAGCAGTTCTTC	CASSLAGSAGNEQFF
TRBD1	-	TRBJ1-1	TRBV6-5	TGTGCCAGCAGTTACATACCGGGACAGGAAGCTTTCTTT	CASSYIPGQEAFF
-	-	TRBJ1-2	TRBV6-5	TGTGCCAGCAGTTATTATAGGGGGGGCCACTATGGCTACACCTTC	CASSYYRGGHYGYTF
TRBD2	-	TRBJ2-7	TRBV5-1	TGCGCCAGCAGCTTGCTAGCGGATTCCTACGAGCAGTACTTC	CASSLLADSYEQYF
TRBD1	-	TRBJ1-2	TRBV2	TGTGCCAGCAGCGCGACCGGGACAGGGCCCTATGGCTACACCTTC	CASSATGTGPYGYTF
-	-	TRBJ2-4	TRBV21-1	TGTGCCAGCAGCAAAGCCGGCAGCCAAATAGCCAAAAACATTCAGTACTTC	CASSKAGSQIAKNIQYF
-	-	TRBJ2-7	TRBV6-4	TGTGCCACTAAACGAAAACTAGCCGGACCCCCTTTATCCTACGAGCAGTACTTC	CATKRKLAGPPLSYEQYF
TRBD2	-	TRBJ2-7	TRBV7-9	TGTGCCAGCACCGATGGACTAGCGGGATCGTACGAGCAGTACTTC	CASTDGLAGSYEQYF
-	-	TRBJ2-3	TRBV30	TGTGCCTGGTCGGCCGGGGGGCGGTTCACAGATACGCAGTATTTT	CAWSAGGRFTDTQYF
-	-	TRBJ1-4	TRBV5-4	TGTGCCAGCAGCTTGTTGAGAAAGATAGTTAAGCAAAGTCTTGGGGAAAAACTGTTTTTT	CASSLLRKIVKQSLGEKLFF
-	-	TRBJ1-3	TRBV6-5	TGTGCCAGCAGCCGGGGATTCGGTGGAAACACCATATATTTT	CASSRGFGGNTIYF
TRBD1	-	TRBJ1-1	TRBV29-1	TGCAGCGTTACATCCGGGACAGGGAACACTGAAGCTTTCTTT	CSVTSGTGNTEAFF
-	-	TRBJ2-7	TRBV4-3	TGCGCCAGCAGCCAACCGGGACGGGTTTTGAGGCAGTACTTC	CASSQPGRVLRQYF
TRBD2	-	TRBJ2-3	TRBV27	TGTGCCAGTCGGGATCTAGCGGGAGGGATAGATACGCAGTATTTT	CASRDLAGGIDTQYF